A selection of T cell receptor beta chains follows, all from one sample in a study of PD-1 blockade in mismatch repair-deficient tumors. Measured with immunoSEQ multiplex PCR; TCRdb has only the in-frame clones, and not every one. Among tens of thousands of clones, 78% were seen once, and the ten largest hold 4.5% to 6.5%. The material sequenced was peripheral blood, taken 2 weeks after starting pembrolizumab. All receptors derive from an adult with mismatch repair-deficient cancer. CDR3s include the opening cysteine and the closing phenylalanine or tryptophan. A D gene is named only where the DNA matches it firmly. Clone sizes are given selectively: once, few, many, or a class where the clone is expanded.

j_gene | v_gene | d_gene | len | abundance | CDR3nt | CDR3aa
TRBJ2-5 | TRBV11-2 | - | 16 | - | TGTGCCAGCAGCCCTATAACGGACAGCTATCAAGAGACCCAGTACTTC | CASSPITDSYQETQYF
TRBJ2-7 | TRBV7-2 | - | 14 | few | TGTGCCAGCAGCTTAGGGGTGGCCGGTTACGAGCAGTACTTC | CASSLGVAGYEQYF
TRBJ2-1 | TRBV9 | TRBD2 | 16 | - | TGTGCCAGCAGCGTAGAAGGTAGCGGGAACTACAATGAGCAGTTCTTC | CASSVEGSGNYNEQFF
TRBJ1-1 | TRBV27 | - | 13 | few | TGTGCCAGCAGGTTGGGGCTGAACACTGAAGCTTTCTTT | CASRLGLNTEAFF
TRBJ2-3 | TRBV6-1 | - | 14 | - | TGTGCCAGCAGTGCAAAGGGGCACACAGATACGCAGTATTTT | CASSAKGHTDTQYF
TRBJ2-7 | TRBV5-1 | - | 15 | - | TGCGCCAGCAGCCTAAGCGGACTCACCTCCTACGAGCAGTACTTC | CASSLSGLTSYEQYF
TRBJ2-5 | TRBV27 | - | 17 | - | TGTGCCAGCAGTCCTAAGATGTCTGGGGGAGTGAGGGAGACCCAGTACTTC | CASSPKMSGGVRETQYF
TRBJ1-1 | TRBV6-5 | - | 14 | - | TGTGCCAGCAGTTACTCCGTCGGGCCCGCTGAAGCTTTCTTT | CASSYSVGPAEAFF
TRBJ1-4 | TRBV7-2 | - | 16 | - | TGTGCCAGCAGCCGAACTTCGTCAGGATATAATGAAAAACTGTTTTTT | CASSRTSSGYNEKLFF
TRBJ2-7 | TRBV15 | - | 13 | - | TGTGCCACCAGTACCAAGAGGGGGGGCGAGCAGTACTTC | CATSTKRGGEQYF
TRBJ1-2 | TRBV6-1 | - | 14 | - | TGTGCCAGCAGTGAATCCGGTCGGGAGCGAAGCTCCGATTTC | CASSESGRERSSDF
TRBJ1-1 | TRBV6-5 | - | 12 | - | TGTGCCAGCAGTACGATGAACACTGAAGCTTTCTTT | CASSTMNTEAFF
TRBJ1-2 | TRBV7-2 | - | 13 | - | TGTGCCAGCAGCCGGGAAGAGCTTGGAGGCTACACCTTC | CASSREELGGYTF
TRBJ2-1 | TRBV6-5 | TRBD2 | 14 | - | TGTGCCAGCAGTTGGGGGACTAGCGGGAATGAGCAGTTCTTC | CASSWGTSGNEQFF
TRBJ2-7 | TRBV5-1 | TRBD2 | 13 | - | TGCGCCAGCAGGGGACTAGCGGCCTACGAGCAGTACTTC | CASRGLAAYEQYF
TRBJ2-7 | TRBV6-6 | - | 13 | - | TGTGCCAGCAGTTACTCGCATTGGAGGGAGCAGTACTTC | CASSYSHWREQYF
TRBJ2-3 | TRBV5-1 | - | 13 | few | TGCGCCAGCAGCACTGGGGACACAGATACGCAGTATTTT | CASSTGDTDTQYF